These T cell receptor beta chains were read from a single sample in a study of blood T cell repertoires in COVID-19. The repertoire was sequenced with immunoSEQ multiplex PCR; TCRdb's copy has only in-frame clones and lacks some. Of about 150,000 clones listed, under 85% are singletons. Sequencing was performed on peripheral blood. Receptor source: a man aged 45-60 years with active or convalescent COVID-19. Each CDR3 is given with its conserved first and last residue. The order of the fields is clone size, J gene, D gene, V gene, CDR3 protein, CDR3 DNA. A D gene is named only where the DNA matches it firmly. Size is omitted from some rows. Given values are once, few, many or a class for expanded clones.

few	TRBJ1-2	.	TRBV27	CASRASGGRSGYTF	TGTGCCAGCAGGGCCTCGGGGGGGCGCTCTGGCTACACCTTC
.	TRBJ2-3	TRBD2	TRBV9	CASSVNSGSRTDTQYF	TGTGCCAGCAGCGTTAATAGCGGGAGTCGCACAGATACGCAGTATTTT
.	TRBJ2-1	.	TRBV19	CASSIVEGSEQFF	TGTGCCAGTAGTATAGTGGAGGGCTCTGAGCAGTTCTTC
.	TRBJ1-1	.	TRBV9	CASSSRASGGTEAFF	TGTGCCAGCAGCTCCCGAGCCTCCGGAGGCACTGAAGCTTTCTTT
.	TRBJ2-7	TRBD2	TRBV27	CASSFRTSGRPGGYEQYF	TGTGCCAGCAGTTTTCGGACTAGCGGGAGGCCCGGGGGCTACGAGCAGTACTTC
.	TRBJ1-5	.	TRBV19	CASSIGENGPQHF	TGTGCCAGTAGTATAGGAGAAAATGGGCCCCAGCATTTT
.	TRBJ1-2	.	TRBV5-8	CASSLGQHYGYTF	TGTGCCAGCAGCTTAGGACAGCACTATGGCTACACCTTC
.	TRBJ2-7	TRBD2	TRBV7-6	CASSSLAGAAYEQYF	TGTGCCAGCAGCTCATTAGCGGGGGCCGCCTACGAGCAGTACTTC
.	TRBJ1-2	.	TRBV11-2	CASSLAPVAGVGYTF	TGTGCCAGCAGCTTAGCCCCCGTGGCAGGGGTCGGCTACACCTTC
once	TRBJ1-1	TRBD1	TRBV7-3	CASSLLGGSVDTEAFF	TGTGCCAGCAGCTTATTAGGGGGCTCGGTCGACACTGAAGCTTTCTTT
.	TRBJ2-7	TRBD2	TRBV28	CASSLGSGRSGEQYF	TGTGCCAGCAGTTTAGGTAGCGGGAGGAGCGGCGAGCAGTACTTC
few	TRBJ2-3	TRBD2	TRBV3-1/TRBV3-2	CASSHQREEADTQYF	TGTGCCAGCAGCCACCAGCGGGAGGAAGCAGATACGCAGTATTTT
.	TRBJ2-2	.	TRBV11-2	CASSLDHTTGELFF	TGTGCCAGCAGCTTAGATCACACCACCGGGGAGCTGTTTTTT
once	TRBJ2-7	TRBD2	TRBV20-1	CSASWREGGYEQYF	TGCAGTGCTAGTTGGCGGGAGGGGGGCTACGAGCAGTACTTC
.	TRBJ2-3	.	TRBV5-6	CASSLGALGGTDTQYF	TGTGCCAGCAGCTTGGGGGCCCTAGGGGGCACAGATACGCAGTATTTT
.	TRBJ2-1	.	TRBV19	CASSMAAYNEQFF	TGTGCCAGTAGTATGGCGGCTTACAATGAGCAGTTCTTC
once	TRBJ1-4	TRBD1	TRBV2	CASSEPQGGFNEKLFF	TGTGCCAGCAGTGAACCACAGGGGGGCTTTAATGAAAAACTGTTTTTT
.	TRBJ2-3	TRBD2	TRBV7-8	CASSSPSGNTDTQYF	TGTGCCAGCAGCTCCCCTAGCGGGAACACAGATACGCAGTATTTT
.	TRBJ2-5	.	TRBV6-5	CAIQPSWSGAETQYF	TGTGCGATCCAGCCATCGTGGAGTGGAGCAGAGACCCAGTACTTC
.	TRBJ1-4	TRBD1	TRBV10-2	CASNRQGTGEKLFF	TGCGCCAGCAACCGACAGGGGACGGGAGAAAAACTGTTTTTT
.	TRBJ1-5	.	TRBV25-1	CASSDTGFQPQHF	TGTGCCAGCAGTGATACAGGGTTTCAGCCCCAGCATTTT
.	TRBJ2-1	.	TRBV9	CASSVTVAFSYNEQFF	TGTGCCAGCAGCGTAACCGTAGCGTTCTCCTACAATGAGCAGTTCTTC
.	TRBJ2-2	.	TRBV7-8	CASSPTRFSGELFF	TGTGCCAGCAGCCCCACTAGATTTTCCGGGGAGCTGTTTTTT
.	TRBJ2-7	.	TRBV5-1	CASSLAGFSHEQYF	TGCGCCAGCAGCTTAGCGGGTTTTTCCCACGAGCAGTACTTC
.	TRBJ2-5	TRBD1	TRBV28	CASSLDRGRETQYF	TGTGCCAGCAGTTTGGACAGGGGGCGGGAGACCCAGTACTTC
.	TRBJ2-5	.	TRBV7-9	CASSLQETQYF	TGTGCCAGCAGCTTACAGGAGACCCAGTACTTC
.	TRBJ1-1	.	TRBV11-2	CASSSRVGTEAFF	TGTGCCAGCAGCAGCAGGGTTGGCACTGAAGCTTTCTTT
.	TRBJ2-1	TRBD1	TRBV24-1	CATSRQGGSSYNEQFF	TGTGCCACCAGTAGACAGGGGGGTAGCTCCTACAATGAGCAGTTCTTC
.	TRBJ1-5	.	TRBV12-3/TRBV12-4	CASSLSAGQPQHF	TGTGCCAGCAGTTTAAGTGCGGGTCAGCCCCAGCATTTT
.	TRBJ2-3	TRBD2	TRBV7-6	CASSPRLAGGEGTDTQYF	TGTGCCAGCAGCCCAAGACTAGCGGGGGGGGAGGGCACAGATACGCAGTATTTT
.	TRBJ2-5	.	TRBV5-4	CASSLIGGETQYF	TGTGCCAGCAGCTTAATCGGGGGTGAGACCCAGTACTTC
many	TRBJ2-5	TRBD1	TRBV28	CASSFPSWTGRETQYF	TGTGCCAGCAGTTTCCCCTCGTGGACAGGGCGGGAGACCCAGTACTTC
.	TRBJ1-3	TRBD1	TRBV30	CAWRTGGGNTIYF	TGTGCCTGGAGGACAGGGGGTGGAAACACCATATATTTT
.	TRBJ2-7	TRBD2	TRBV6-5	CASSYSAGATYEQYF	TGTGCCAGCAGTTACTCGGCGGGAGCTACCTACGAGCAGTACTTC
.	TRBJ2-7	.	TRBV2	CASGWDITYEQYF	TGTGCCAGCGGATGGGACATTACCTACGAGCAGTACTTC
.	TRBJ2-7	.	TRBV27	CASSILQGIVYEQYF	TGTGCCAGCAGTATCCTACAGGGTATAGTTTACGAGCAGTACTTC
.	TRBJ2-7	.	TRBV2	CASNLEIYYEQYF	TGTGCCAGCAACCTGGAGATCTACTACGAGCAGTACTTC
.	TRBJ1-1	.	TRBV28	CASSFSGGAFF	TGTGCCAGCAGTTTTTCGGGGGGAGCTTTCTTT
.	TRBJ2-2	.	TRBV18	CASSPSVGDGELFF	TGTGCCAGCTCACCATCGGTAGGAGACGGCGAGCTGTTTTTT
.	TRBJ2-5	.	TRBV12-5	CASGLEPGQKETQYF	TGTGCTAGTGGGTTAGAACCGGGACAAAAAGAGACCCAGTACTTC
.	TRBJ2-1	TRBD1	TRBV27	CASSSRDSPYNEQFF	TGTGCCAGCAGTTCCCGGGACAGCCCCTACAATGAGCAGTTCTTC
.	TRBJ1-3	.	TRBV5-1	CASSLSGLGNTIYF	TGCGCCAGCAGCTTATCGGGACTTGGAAACACCATATATTTT
.	TRBJ2-7	.	TRBV24-1	CATSDLGGDEQYF	TGTGCCACCAGTGACCTAGGGGGAGACGAGCAGTACTTC
.	TRBJ2-7	TRBD2	TRBV28	CASKLGREGEQYF	TGTGCCAGCAAACTTGGCAGGGAGGGCGAGCAGTACTTC
.	TRBJ2-3	TRBD1	TRBV25-1	CASSEFRDSSTDTQYF	TGTGCCAGCAGTGAATTTCGGGACAGTAGCACAGATACGCAGTATTTT
.	TRBJ2-2	.	TRBV11-3	CASSSRTLQVTGELFF	TGTGCCAGCAGCTCTAGGACACTACAAGTCACCGGGGAGCTGTTTTTT
.	TRBJ2-1	TRBD2	TRBV5-3	CARSPGTSGNNEQFF	TGTGCCAGAAGCCCCGGGACTAGCGGCAACAATGAGCAGTTCTTC
.	TRBJ2-7	.	TRBV7-9	CASSPTKGRYEQYF	TGTGCCAGCAGCCCTACCAAGGGGCGGTACGAGCAGTACTTC
.	TRBJ2-2	TRBD2	TRBV15	CATSRDSGRVGELFF	TGTGCCACCAGCAGAGATTCGGGGAGGGTCGGGGAGCTGTTTTTT
.	TRBJ2-7	.	TRBV4-1	CASSQEGDSSYEQYF	TGCGCCAGCAGCCAAGAAGGAGACTCATCCTACGAGCAGTACTTC
once	TRBJ1-4	.	TRBV4-1	CASSQDLGGTNEKLFF	TGCGCCAGCAGCCAAGATCTGGGCGGGACTAATGAAAAACTGTTTTTT
.	TRBJ2-3	TRBD1	TRBV24-1	CATKGQGKDTQYF	TGTGCCACTAAGGGACAGGGAAAAGATACGCAGTATTTT
.	TRBJ2-7	.	TRBV10-2	CASSSGLTYEQYF	TGCGCCAGCAGTTCGGGTCTCACCTACGAGCAGTACTTC
.	TRBJ2-7	TRBD1	TRBV5-1	CASSSRQGAGAEQYF	TGCGCCAGCAGCTCGAGACAGGGGGCGGGAGCTGAGCAGTACTTC
few	TRBJ1-5	.	TRBV6-5	CASGQGRGSNQPQHF	TGTGCCAGCGGGCAGGGGAGGGGTAGCAATCAGCCCCAGCATTTT
.	TRBJ2-7	.	TRBV27	CASGAGSAYEQYF	TGTGCCAGCGGAGCCGGGAGCGCCTACGAGCAGTACTTC
.	TRBJ1-2	.	TRBV5-1	CASSPGDNAWDTF	TGCGCCAGCAGCCCCGGGGACAACGCCTGGGACACCTTC
.	TRBJ2-5	.	TRBV5-1	CASSLPLLRETQYF	TGCGCCAGCAGCTTGCCTCTTTTGCGGGAGACCCAGTACTTC